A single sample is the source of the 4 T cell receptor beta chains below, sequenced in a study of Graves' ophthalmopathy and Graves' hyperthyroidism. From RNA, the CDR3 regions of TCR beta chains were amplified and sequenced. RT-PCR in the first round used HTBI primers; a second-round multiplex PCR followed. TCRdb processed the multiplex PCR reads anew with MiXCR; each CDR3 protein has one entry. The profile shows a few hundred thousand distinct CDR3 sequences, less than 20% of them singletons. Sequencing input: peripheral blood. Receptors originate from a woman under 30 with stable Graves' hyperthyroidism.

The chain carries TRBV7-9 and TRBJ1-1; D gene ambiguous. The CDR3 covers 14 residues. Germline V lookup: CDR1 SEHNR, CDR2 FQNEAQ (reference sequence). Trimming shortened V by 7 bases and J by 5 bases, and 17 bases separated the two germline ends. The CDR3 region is CASIPSLVGTEAFF. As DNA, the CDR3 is TGTGCCAGCATCCCATCACTGGTGGGTACTGAAGCTTTCTTT.

The CDR3 nucleotides are TGTGCCAGCCGAACGGTAGGTGGAGCTTTCTTT. It codes for CASRTVGGAFF. The V call is TRBV6-1, the J call TRBJ1-1; no clear D. The germline V and J ends were trimmed by 8 bases and 10 bases, with 14 bases remaining between them. The CDR3 loop spans 11 amino acids. Germline V gene lookup returns CDR1 MNHNS and CDR2 SASEGT.

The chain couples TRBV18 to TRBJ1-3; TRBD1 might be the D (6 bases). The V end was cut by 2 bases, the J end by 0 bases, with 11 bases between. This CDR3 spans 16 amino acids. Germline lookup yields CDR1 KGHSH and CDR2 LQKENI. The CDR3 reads CASSPKQGDSGNTIYF. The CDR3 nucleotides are TGTGCCAGCTCACCAAAACAGGGCGACTCTGGAAACACCATATATTTT. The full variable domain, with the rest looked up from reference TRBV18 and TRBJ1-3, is NAGVMQNPRHLVRRRGQEARLRCSPMKGHSHVYWYRQLPEEGLKFMVYLQKENIIDESGMPKERFSAEFPKEGPSILRIQQVVRGDSAAYFCASSPKQGDSGNTIYFGEGSWLTVV.

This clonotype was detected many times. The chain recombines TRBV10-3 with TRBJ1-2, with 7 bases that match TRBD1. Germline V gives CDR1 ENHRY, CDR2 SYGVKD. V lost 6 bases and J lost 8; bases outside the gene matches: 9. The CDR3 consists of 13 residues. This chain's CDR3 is CAISEQGMEGYTF. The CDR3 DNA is TGTGCCATCAGCGAACAGGGGATGGAAGGCTACACCTTC.